Sequencing of this T cell receptor beta chain was carried out in a study of T-cell memory formation after mild COVID-19. Study information: Largely, the TCR clusters proved donor specific. Whole-study results and caveats: Confirmation of SARS-CoV-2 specificity was lacking for second-wave clones peaking day 37.

TCRdb processed the 5' RACE reads anew with MiXCR; each CDR3 protein has one entry. The sample holds a few hundred thousand distinct CDR3 sequences, more than 20% seen once. The CDR3 covers 16 residues. J was trimmed by 1 base and V by 5 bases; bases with no gene match: 3. Per germline, CDR1 SGHAT and CDR2 FQDESV (reference sequence). With respect to this clonotype: As yet, its antigen is unknown.

Material for sequencing was PBMCs or a T cell subset sorted from them (not recorded which). The rearrangement links TRBV11-1 to TRBJ2-1; 12 bases are shared with TRBD2. The receptor was isolated from an adult woman who had mild COVID-19 (a few samples of this study predate the infection). Cell type and time point are not known. CDR3 amino acids: CASSRLAGASYNEQFF. In DNA, the CDR3 is TGTGCCAGCAGCCGACTAGCGGGAGCTTCCTACAATGAGCAGTTCTTC.